This is a list of T cell receptor beta chains from one sample in a study of response to subunit inactivated influenza vaccine. TCRdb reanalysed the RT-PCR reads using MiXCR and keeps one entry per CDR3 protein. The repertoire holds hundreds of thousands of distinct CDR3 sequences, with roughly 13% as singletons. The starting material was PBMCs from blood, obtained 14 to 15 days before vaccination. The receptors were gathered from a middle-aged man who received an inactivated influenza vaccine. Both conserved end residues are part of each CDR3. D genes are given only for firm matches. A clone size is listed for some rows: how often the clone was seen (once, few, many), or a class if it is expanded.

V gene	D gene	clone size	J gene	CDR3 length	CDR3 DNA	CDR3 protein
TRBV7-9	NA	few	TRBJ2-2	14	TGTGCCAGCAGCCAGCCGGGGGTCACCGGGGAGCTGTTTTTT	CASSQPGVTGELFF
TRBV5-1	NA	NA	TRBJ2-7	14	TGCGCCAGCAGCAAAATACAGGGTTCCGACGAGCAGTACTTC	CASSKIQGSDEQYF
TRBV29-1	NA	few	TRBJ1-1	13	TGCAGCGTTGACAACAGGGTGGGCACTGAAGCTTTCTTT	CSVDNRVGTEAFF
TRBV12-3/TRBV12-4	NA	many	TRBJ2-2	17	TGTGCCAGCAGCGAACCCAGGAGGCGAAAGAACACCGGGGAGCTGTTTTTT	CASSEPRRRKNTGELFF
TRBV20-1	TRBD1	many	TRBJ1-2	14	TGCAGTGCTAGTCTCAACAGGGGTACCTATGGCTACACCTTC	CSASLNRGTYGYTF
TRBV6-5	NA	NA	TRBJ1-4	16	TGTGCCAGCAGTTACTCGTGGCGGGCCGTTAATGAAAAACTGTTTTTT	CASSYSWRAVNEKLFF
TRBV2	TRBD1	NA	TRBJ2-7	15	TGTGCCAGCAGTGACTTGGGACAGGCGATCTACGAGCAGTACTTC	CASSDLGQAIYEQYF
TRBV7-2	NA	NA	TRBJ1-6	15	TGTGCCAGCAGCTTAGTTCGGCCACCAAATTCACCCCTCCACTTT	CASSLVRPPNSPLHF
TRBV24-1	NA	NA	TRBJ2-1	16	TGTGCCACCAGTGATTTGGGGGGCCGCTCCTACAATGAGCAGTTCTTC	CATSDLGGRSYNEQFF
TRBV5-1	NA	few	TRBJ2-7	15	TGCGCCAGCAGCTTGGTCCCGGGGGGCTCGTACGAGCAGTACTTC	CASSLVPGGSYEQYF
TRBV5-1	NA	many	TRBJ2-2	15	TGCGCCAGCAGCCCCAGCCTAACGAACACCGGGGAGCTGTTTTTT	CASSPSLTNTGELFF
TRBV20-1	NA	NA	TRBJ2-5	12	TGCAGTGCTAAGGGTCACCAGGAGACCCAGTACTTC	CSAKGHQETQYF
TRBV4-2	TRBD2	few	TRBJ2-5	16	TGTGCCAGCAGCCAAGGTTCTAGCGGGTACCAAGAGACCCAGTACTTC	CASSQGSSGYQETQYF
TRBV4-2	NA	few	TRBJ1-4	15	TGTGCCAGCAGCTTGGGGGTTTCAACTAATGAAAAACTGTTTTTT	CASSLGVSTNEKLFF
TRBV4-3	TRBD2	NA	TRBJ2-3	15	TGCGCCAGCAGCCTCCAAGCGGGAACCACAGATACGCAGTATTTT	CASSLQAGTTDTQYF
TRBV12-3/TRBV12-4	NA	few	TRBJ2-1	17	TGTGCCAGCAGTTCCACCATCATTGGGGGGAACCACAATGAGCAGTTCTTC	CASSSTIIGGNHNEQFF
TRBV7-2	TRBD1	NA	TRBJ2-7	14	TGTGCCAGCAGCCAAGGCAGGGGGCTCGACGAGCAGTACTTC	CASSQGRGLDEQYF
TRBV28	NA	few	TRBJ1-4	12	TGTGCCAGCCTTGACTCTGCTGGAAAACTGTTTTTT	CASLDSAGKLFF
TRBV12-3/TRBV12-4	NA	few	TRBJ1-1	13	TGTGCCAGCAGTTTCGGGACATTAGCTGAAGCTTTCTTT	CASSFGTLAEAFF
TRBV4-1	NA	few	TRBJ2-7	15	TGCGCCAGCAGCCAAGTCCCGGGACCGCCTTACGAGCAGTACTTC	CASSQVPGPPYEQYF
TRBV6-2/TRBV6-3	TRBD2	many	TRBJ2-7	19	TGTGCCAGCAGTTATAAACTAGCGGGAGTCCCGCGTTACTCCTACGAGCAGTACTTC	CASSYKLAGVPRYSYEQYF
TRBV10-3	TRBD1	NA	TRBJ2-7	13	TGTGCCATCAATCGGGACAGGGACTACGAGCAGTACTTC	CAINRDRDYEQYF
TRBV29-1	NA	NA	TRBJ2-3	12	TGCAGCGTTGAGTTTGGGGCAGATACGCAGTATTTT	CSVEFGADTQYF
TRBV4-2	NA	NA	TRBJ1-1	12	TGTGCCAGCAGCCAAGAGAGGAGCGCCCCCTTCTTT	CASSQERSAPFF
TRBV5-1	TRBD2	NA	TRBJ2-7	19	TGCGCCAGCAGCGTGGGGACAACCGGGACTAGCGGGAGGTCGTACGAGCAGTACTTC	CASSVGTTGTSGRSYEQYF
TRBV21-1	NA	many	TRBJ1-5	16	TGTGCCAGCAGCAGCAGACCCGGGACAGACAATCAGCCCCAGCATTTT	CASSSRPGTDNQPQHF
TRBV5-1	NA	NA	TRBJ2-3	15	TGCGCCAGCAGCTTGGGTAACAGGGGCACAGATACGCAGTATTTT	CASSLGNRGTDTQYF
TRBV5-1	NA	NA	TRBJ2-3	15	TGCGCCAGCAGCCCACAGGTTTCTAGCACAGATACGCAGTATTTT	CASSPQVSSTDTQYF
TRBV6-1	NA	few	TRBJ1-4	17	TGTGCCAGCAGCCTAAGAGGGGGGGGCAGCGTTGAAGGAAAACTGTTTTTT	CASSLRGGGSVEGKLFF
TRBV4-3	TRBD2	NA	TRBJ2-1	15	TGCGCCAGCAGCCCACTAGCGGACCGAGGGAATGAGCAGTTCTTC	CASSPLADRGNEQFF
TRBV27	NA	NA	TRBJ2-7	15	TGTGCCAGCAGTTCCGGGGCTTTCAGCTCCTACGAGCAGTACTTC	CASSSGAFSSYEQYF